Listed below are T cell receptor beta chains from one sample, sequenced in a study of Ad26.COV2.S vaccination and SARS-CoV-2 variants. The data were produced by immunoSEQ multiplex PCR, yet TCRdb's version contains in-frame clones alone and is incomplete. The sample carries fewer than 500,000 clones, nearly 90% recorded once. The sequenced sample was peripheral blood, obtained in a trial of Ad26.COV2.S vaccine versus placebo. The receptors derive from a person aged 18-65 years who received the Ad26.COV2.S COVID-19 vaccine or a placebo. CDR3s include the opening cysteine and the closing phenylalanine or tryptophan. The order of the fields is V gene, D gene, J gene, clone size, CDR3 DNA, CDR3 protein. A D gene is named only where the DNA matches it firmly. Size tells how often a clone was seen (once, few, many) or the class of an expanded clone, and some rows leave it out.

>TRBV21-1|NA|TRBJ2-4|NA
TGTGCCAGCAGCAAAGGTAGGACAGGGGGCCGGGTTGGCATTCAGTACTTC
CASSKGRTGGRVGIQYF
>TRBV3-1/TRBV3-2|NA|TRBJ2-2|NA
TGTGCCAGCAGCCAAGAAGGTCTCGGGGAGCTGTTTTTT
CASSQEGLGELFF
>TRBV6-5|NA|TRBJ2-3|NA
TGTGCCAGCAGAAGGTGGAACACAGATACGCAGTATTTT
CASRRWNTDTQYF
>TRBV7-6|NA|TRBJ2-7|NA
TGTGCCAGCAGCTTAGACATGGGTCCCTACGAGCAGTACTTC
CASSLDMGPYEQYF
>TRBV11-2|TRBD2|TRBJ2-5|NA
TGTGCCAGCAGCTTAGGGAGCGGGGCCCAAGAGACCCAGTACTTC
CASSLGSGAQETQYF
>TRBV5-4|NA|TRBJ1-1|once
TGTGCCAGCAGCTTGGTCAGCCGTAACACTGAAGCTTTCTTT
CASSLVSRNTEAFF
>TRBV3-1/TRBV3-2|NA|TRBJ1-1|NA
TGTGCCAGCAGCCGAGGACAGCCGAACACTGAAGCTTTCTTT
CASSRGQPNTEAFF
>TRBV28|NA|TRBJ1-4|NA
TGTGCCAGCAGGCACGCAGGGGCGCATAATGAAAAACTGTTTTTT
CASRHAGAHNEKLFF
>TRBV4-3|NA|TRBJ1-4|NA
TGCGCCAGCAGCCAAGACGGGACACGTAGTGAAAAACTGTTTTTT
CASSQDGTRSEKLFF
>TRBV13|NA|TRBJ2-1|NA
TGTGCCAGCAGCCGTTTAGCGTTCTCCTACAATGAGCAGTTCTTC
CASSRLAFSYNEQFF
>TRBV6-6|TRBD1|TRBJ1-6|NA
TGTGCCAGCAGTGGACAGGGTCAACTTTCACCCCTCCACTTT
CASSGQGQLSPLHF
>TRBV6-1|NA|TRBJ2-1|NA
TGTGCCAGCAGTGAAGCCCCCTACAATGAGCAGTTCTTC
CASSEAPYNEQFF
>TRBV18|NA|TRBJ1-2|NA
TGTGCCAGCTCGCTACAGGGTCAAGGCACCTTC
CASSLQGQGTF
>TRBV7-2|TRBD1|TRBJ1-2|once
TGTGCCAGCAGCTTAGTCGTTGGGACAGGGGGTATAGGGTATGGCTACACCTTC
CASSLVVGTGGIGYGYTF
>TRBV6-2/TRBV6-3|NA|TRBJ2-1|NA
TGTGCCAGCAGTTTAGGTCCCTACAATGAGCAGTTCTTC
CASSLGPYNEQFF
>TRBV6-5|TRBD2|TRBJ2-1|NA
TGTGCCAGCAACCTAGCGGGGGATTACAATGAGCAGTTCTTC
CASNLAGDYNEQFF
>TRBV3-1/TRBV3-2|TRBD1|TRBJ1-1|NA
TGTGCCAGCAGCCCGACAGGGGAAATGGAAGCTTTCTTT
CASSPTGEMEAFF
>TRBV19|NA|TRBJ2-3|NA
TGTGCCAGTAGTCTACCGGGATACTCAGATACGCAGTATTTT
CASSLPGYSDTQYF
>TRBV7-2|TRBD2|TRBJ2-5|NA
TGTGCCAGCAGGAGAGAGGCGGGAGCGGGGGAGACCCAGTACTTC
CASRREAGAGETQYF
>TRBV7-9|NA|TRBJ2-1|NA
TGTGCCAGCAGCTTAACTGGCGGGATAGAGTACAATGAGCAGTTCTTC
CASSLTGGIEYNEQFF
>TRBV7-2|NA|TRBJ2-5|few
TGTGCCAGCAGCCTCCAAGAGACCCAGTACTTC
CASSLQETQYF
>TRBV29-1|TRBD2|TRBJ2-2|NA
TGCAGCCCACCTAACACTAGCGGCTGGGCGAACACCGGGGAGCTGTTTTTT
CSPPNTSGWANTGELFF
>TRBV27|NA|TRBJ1-5|NA
TGTGCCAGCAGGAGGGGAGGAAATCAGCCCCAGCATTTT
CASRRGGNQPQHF
>TRBV28|NA|TRBJ2-1|NA
TGTGCCAGCAGCGTCTCAGGGGTATACAATGAGCAGTTCTTC
CASSVSGVYNEQFF
>TRBV4-1|NA|TRBJ1-5|NA
TGCGCCAGCAGCCGGCCTACAGCTAGTTCCCTCCATCAGCCCCAGCATTTT
CASSRPTASSLHQPQHF
>TRBV5-4|NA|TRBJ2-2|NA
TGTGCCACGCATGCCCGAGGTAGTCCGAACACCGGGGAGCTGTTTTTT
CATHARGSPNTGELFF
>TRBV2|NA|TRBJ1-5|NA
TGTGCCAGTACAGGGCGGGGGTTACAGCCCCAGCATTTT
CASTGRGLQPQHF
>TRBV5-1|NA|TRBJ1-1|NA
TGCGCCAGCAGCCCGACGGGTAACACTGAAGCTTTCTTT
CASSPTGNTEAFF
>TRBV7-8|NA|TRBJ1-1|NA
TGTGCCAGCAGCATCCGGCGACCGACTTTGAACACTGAAGCTTTCTTT
CASSIRRPTLNTEAFF
>TRBV11-2|TRBD2|TRBJ2-3|NA
TGTGCCAGCAGCCCACGGACTAGCGGTCGGCAGTATTTT
CASSPRTSGRQYF
>TRBV30|TRBD1|TRBJ1-2|NA
TGTGCCTGGAGTACCTCGACAGGGGGCCGTCCCCCCTATAGGAGAGGCTACACCTTC
CAWSTSTGGRPPYRRGYTF
>TRBV7-7|NA|TRBJ2-2|NA
TGTGCTAGCAGCTTAGTACACGAGAGAACCGGGGAGCTGTTTTTT
CASSLVHERTGELFF
>TRBV7-2|NA|TRBJ1-2|NA
TGTGCCAGCAGCTTAGTGACCGGCTACACCTTC
CASSLVTGYTF
>TRBV7-3|NA|TRBJ1-1|NA
TGTGCCAGCAGCTCCTCAGGTGGCTGGACTGAAGCTTTCTTT
CASSSSGGWTEAFF
>TRBV19|TRBD2|TRBJ2-2|NA
TGTCCCACAACCACTATGGGCGGGGGGCAATCTACCGGGGAGCTGTTTTTT
CPTTTMGGGQSTGELFF
>TRBV10-3|TRBD1|TRBJ2-6|NA
TGTGCCATCAAAGAGGACAGGGGGCTCTCTGGGGCCAACGTCCTGACTTTC
CAIKEDRGLSGANVLTF
>TRBV28|TRBD1|TRBJ2-7|NA
TGTGCCAGCAGTTTACTCTCCGGGACAGGGGTGGCCTACGAGCAGTACTTC
CASSLLSGTGVAYEQYF
>TRBV5-8|NA|TRBJ2-1|NA
TGTGCCAGCAGCGCAAATGAGCAGTTCTTC
CASSANEQFF
>TRBV2|TRBD1|TRBJ2-6|NA
TGTGCCAGCAGTCAAGACAGGGCCCCTGGGGCCAACGTCCTGACTTTC
CASSQDRAPGANVLTF
>TRBV6-5|NA|TRBJ2-5|NA
TGTGCCAGCACCCCAGGCGGGATGGAGACCCAGTACTTC
CASTPGGMETQYF
>TRBV6-5|TRBD1|TRBJ1-5|NA
TGTGCCAGCAGCCGGGACAGGGAGGATCAGCCCCAGCATTTT
CASSRDREDQPQHF
>TRBV7-8|NA|TRBJ2-5|NA
TGTGCCAGCAACACACGAAAAGAAGAGACCCAGTACTTC
CASNTRKEETQYF
>TRBV7-9|NA|TRBJ1-6|NA
TGTGCCAGCAGCTCCTCCGGCCAGAGGGCCCTCCACTTT
CASSSSGQRALHF
>TRBV5-1|NA|TRBJ2-1|once
TGCGCCAGCAGCTTGGTGTCCGGTGAGCAGTTCTTC
CASSLVSGEQFF
>TRBV10-3|TRBD1|TRBJ1-2|NA
TGTGCCATCAGTGGGACAGGGTATGGCTACACCTTC
CAISGTGYGYTF
>TRBV7-9|TRBD1|TRBJ2-2|NA
TGTGCCATGGGGGACAGGAACACCGGGGAGCTGTTTTTT
CAMGDRNTGELFF
>TRBV5-1|TRBD1|TRBJ2-3|NA
TGCGCCAGCAGCCTCTCCCGGACAGGGGATACGCAGTATTTT
CASSLSRTGDTQYF
>TRBV24-1|TRBD1|TRBJ2-2|NA
TGTGCCACCAGTGATCGGGACAGGGGGCTTGTTTTCGGGGAGCTGTTTTTT
CATSDRDRGLVFGELFF
>TRBV7-8|NA|TRBJ1-4|once
TGTGCCAGCAGCTGGAAACACTCCCCCGCAACTAATGAAAAACTGTTTTTT
CASSWKHSPATNEKLFF
>TRBV18|NA|TRBJ2-5|NA
TGTGCCAGCTCACTGCCTCTTGGCAGGGAGGAAGAGACCCAGTACTTC
CASSLPLGREEETQYF
>TRBV5-5|NA|TRBJ1-1|NA
TGTGCCAGCAGCCCCTCTGCGATTACTGAAGCTTTCTTT
CASSPSAITEAFF
>TRBV7-6|NA|TRBJ2-5|NA
TGTGCCAGCAGCGGAACGCGGGGTTGGAAGAGAGAGACCCAGTACTTC
CASSGTRGWKRETQYF
>TRBV4-3|NA|TRBJ1-2|once
TGCGCCAGCAGCCAAGATCGGGATAGGTGGGGCTATGGCTACACCTTC
CASSQDRDRWGYGYTF